This T cell receptor beta chain was observed in a study of cytomegalovirus exposure and HLA in healthy donors. Findings and limits, study-wide: In a later analysis, TCR beta V- and J-gene trimming was associated with a missense DCLRE1C variant.

As for this clone: Its antigen remains unknown.

Germline CDR1 is SGHRS and CDR2 is YFSETQ. V shed 2 bases and J 2 bases; nucleotides not matched to a gene: 13. This CDR3 comprises 18 residues. This PCR relied on a set of 60 Vbeta primers and 13 Jbeta primers. Sequencing was performed with immunoSEQ multiplex PCR; in TCRdb, only in-frame clones are kept and a portion is missing. The sample holds under 140,000 clones, 65% to 80% seen once. The chain has TRBV5-1 and TRBJ2-3; 8 nucleotides align to TRBD1. The specimen was PBMCs. The TCR comes from a woman in her sixties in good health and CMV-seropositive. CDR3 region: CASSLETGTGTPTDTQYF. Here the CDR3 DNA reads TGCGCCAGCAGCTTAGAGACCGGGACAGGAACCCCCACAGATACGCAGTATTTT. The variable domain in full, completed from reference TRBV5-1 and TRBJ2-3, reads KAGVTQTPRYLIKTRGQQVTLSCSPISGHRSVSWYQQTPGQGLQFLFEYFSETQRNKGNFPGRFSGRQFSNSRSEMNVSTLELGDSALYLCASSLETGTGTPTDTQYFGPGTRLTVL.